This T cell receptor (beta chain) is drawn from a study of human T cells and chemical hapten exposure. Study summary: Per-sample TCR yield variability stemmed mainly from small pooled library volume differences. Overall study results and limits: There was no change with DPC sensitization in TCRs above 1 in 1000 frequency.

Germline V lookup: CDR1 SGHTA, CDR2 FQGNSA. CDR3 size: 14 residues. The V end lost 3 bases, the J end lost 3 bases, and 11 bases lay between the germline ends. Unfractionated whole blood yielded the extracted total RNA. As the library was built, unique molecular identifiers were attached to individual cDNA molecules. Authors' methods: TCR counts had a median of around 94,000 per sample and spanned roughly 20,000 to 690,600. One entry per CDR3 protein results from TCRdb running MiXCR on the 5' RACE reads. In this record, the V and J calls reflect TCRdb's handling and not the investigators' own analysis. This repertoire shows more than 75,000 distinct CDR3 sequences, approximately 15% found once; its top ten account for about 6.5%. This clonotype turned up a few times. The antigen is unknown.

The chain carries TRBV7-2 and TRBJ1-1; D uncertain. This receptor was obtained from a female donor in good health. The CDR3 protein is CASSFYGRDTEAFF. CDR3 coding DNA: TGTGCCAGCAGCTTTTATGGGCGGGACACTGAAGCTTTCTTT.